This T cell receptor beta chain was observed in a study of blood T cell repertoires in COVID-19. The overall study: COVID-19 samples collected from the United States, Italy and Spain covered acute and convalescent phases. PBMCs, B-cell-depleted T cells, or T cells were the source of the cDNA or gDNA that made up the material.

V shed 3 bases and J shed 1 base, with 6 bases lying between them. The CDR3 runs 14 residues. Germline V gives CDR1 MNHNY, CDR2 SVGAGI (reference sequence). Source study methods: For nucleated cells, counts were estimated from reference gene primer amplification. Only in-frame clones appear in the TCRdb table, and some are missing; sequencing was by immunoSEQ multiplex PCR. V and J calls and clone size are those listed in that table; D and trimming were worked out from the DNA. The sample holds some 170,000 clones, about nine tenths seen once. The chain links TRBV6-6 to TRBJ2-2; D call uncertain. The sample was peripheral blood. The source is a woman in her fifties or sixties who had recovered from COVID-19. In DNA form, the CDR3 reads TGTGCCAGCAGTTATAGCCAGAACACCGGGGAGCTGTTTTTT. Amino acids: CASSYSQNTGELFF.